Detailed here is one T cell receptor beta chain. Compared with germline, one end of the junction differs, possibly owing to a read error. These data belong to a study of blood T cells in healthy people across ages. Donation came from healthy Caucasian individuals in Russia who were aged about 6 to 95. Each donor had approximately 10 milliliters of peripheral blood drawn. Germline-derived CDR1 and CDR2 are SGHKS and YYEKEE (reference sequence). The CDR3 is 14 amino acids. With a J-beta primer mix and a sample-barcoded 5' primer, a second PCR ran 7 to 11 cycles. TCRdb ran MiXCR on the 5' RACE reads and lists one entry per CDR3 protein. The sample consists of 1.5 million to 2 million distinct CDR3 sequences, around 50% of them appearing once.

The chain has TRBV5-5 and TRBJ2-7; 8 bases match TRBD2. The source is a woman between 35 and 50 years old in good health. The sample consisted of blood. Here the CDR3 reads CASSYAGGAHDQYF. CDR3 nucleotides: TGTGCCAGCAGCTACGCGGGGGGTGCGCACGACCAGTACTTC.